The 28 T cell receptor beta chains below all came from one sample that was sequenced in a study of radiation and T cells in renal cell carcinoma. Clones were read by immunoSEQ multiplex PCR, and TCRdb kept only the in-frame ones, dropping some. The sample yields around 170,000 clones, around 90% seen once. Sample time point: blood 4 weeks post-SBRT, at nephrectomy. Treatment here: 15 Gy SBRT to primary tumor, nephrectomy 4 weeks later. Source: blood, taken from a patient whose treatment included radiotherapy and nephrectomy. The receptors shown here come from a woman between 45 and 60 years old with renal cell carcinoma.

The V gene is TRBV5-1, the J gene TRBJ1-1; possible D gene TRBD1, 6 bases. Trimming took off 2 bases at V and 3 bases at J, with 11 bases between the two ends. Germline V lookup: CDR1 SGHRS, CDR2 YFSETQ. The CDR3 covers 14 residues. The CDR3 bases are TGCGCCAGCAGCTTCAGGGGTTCCGACACTGAAGCTTTCTTT. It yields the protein CASSFRGSDTEAFF.

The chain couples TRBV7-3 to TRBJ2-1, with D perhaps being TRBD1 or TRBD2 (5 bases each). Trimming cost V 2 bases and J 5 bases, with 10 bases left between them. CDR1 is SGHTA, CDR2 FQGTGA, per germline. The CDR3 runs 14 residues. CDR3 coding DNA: TGTGCCAGCAGCTTAGGGACGGTTAACAATGAGCAGTTCTTC. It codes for CASSLGTVNNEQFF.

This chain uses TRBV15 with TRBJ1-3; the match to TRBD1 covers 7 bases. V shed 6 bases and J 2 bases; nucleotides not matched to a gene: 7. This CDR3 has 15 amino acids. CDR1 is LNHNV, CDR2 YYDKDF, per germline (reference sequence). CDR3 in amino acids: CATSRDQGAGNTIYF. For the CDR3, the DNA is TGTGCCACCAGTCGGGATCAGGGGGCTGGAAACACCATATATTTT.

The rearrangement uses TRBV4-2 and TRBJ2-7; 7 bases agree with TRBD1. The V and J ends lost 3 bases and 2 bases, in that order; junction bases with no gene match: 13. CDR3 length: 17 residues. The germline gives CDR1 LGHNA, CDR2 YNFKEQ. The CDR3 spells CASSQISTGSGTYEQYF. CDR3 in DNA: TGTGCCAGCAGCCAGATCTCGACAGGGTCGGGAACCTACGAGCAGTACTTC.

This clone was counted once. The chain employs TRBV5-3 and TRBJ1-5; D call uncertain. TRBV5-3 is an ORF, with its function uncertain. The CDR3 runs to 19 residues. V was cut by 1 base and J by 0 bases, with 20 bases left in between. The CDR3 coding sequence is TGTGCCAGAAGCTTGTTCCCCGCCGTGATCGGCGATAGCAATCAGCCCCAGCATTTT. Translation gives CARSLFPAVIGDSNQPQHF.

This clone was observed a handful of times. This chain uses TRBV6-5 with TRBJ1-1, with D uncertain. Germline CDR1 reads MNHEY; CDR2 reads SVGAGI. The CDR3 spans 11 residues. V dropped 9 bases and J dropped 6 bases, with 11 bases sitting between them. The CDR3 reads CASRKGAEAFF. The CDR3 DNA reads TGTGCCAGTCGGAAGGGTGCTGAAGCTTTCTTT.

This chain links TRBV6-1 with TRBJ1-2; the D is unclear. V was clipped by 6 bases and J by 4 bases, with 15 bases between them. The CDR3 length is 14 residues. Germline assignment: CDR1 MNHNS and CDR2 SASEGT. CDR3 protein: CASRTVDGFYGYTF. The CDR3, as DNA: TGTGCCAGCAGGACCGTTGACGGATTCTATGGCTACACCTTC.

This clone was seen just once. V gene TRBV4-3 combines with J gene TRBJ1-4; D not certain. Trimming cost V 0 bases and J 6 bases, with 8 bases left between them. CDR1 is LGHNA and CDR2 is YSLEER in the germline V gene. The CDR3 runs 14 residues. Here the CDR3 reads CASSQEPADEKLFF. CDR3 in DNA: TGCGCCAGCAGCCAAGAACCGGCTGATGAAAAACTGTTTTTT.

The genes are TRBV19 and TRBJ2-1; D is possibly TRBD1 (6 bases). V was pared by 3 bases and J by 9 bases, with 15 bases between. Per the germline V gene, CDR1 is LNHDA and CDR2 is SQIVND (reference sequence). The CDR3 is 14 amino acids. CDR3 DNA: TGTGCCAGTAGTATGGACAGCCGGTATGTTGAGCAGTTCTTC. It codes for CASSMDSRYVEQFF.

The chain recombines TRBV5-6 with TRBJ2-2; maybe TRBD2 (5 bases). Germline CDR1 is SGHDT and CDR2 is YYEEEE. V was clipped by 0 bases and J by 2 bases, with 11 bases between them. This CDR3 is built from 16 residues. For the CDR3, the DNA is TGTGCCAGCAGCTTGGGAAGCGGAGTAAACACCGGGGAGCTGTTTTTT. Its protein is CASSLGSGVNTGELFF.

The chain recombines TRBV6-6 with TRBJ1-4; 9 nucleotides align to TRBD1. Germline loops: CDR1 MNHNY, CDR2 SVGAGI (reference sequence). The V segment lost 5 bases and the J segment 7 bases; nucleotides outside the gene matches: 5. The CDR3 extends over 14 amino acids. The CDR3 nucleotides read TGTGCCAGCAGTCTACAGGGGGCAAGTGAAAAACTGTTTTTT. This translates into CASSLQGASEKLFF.

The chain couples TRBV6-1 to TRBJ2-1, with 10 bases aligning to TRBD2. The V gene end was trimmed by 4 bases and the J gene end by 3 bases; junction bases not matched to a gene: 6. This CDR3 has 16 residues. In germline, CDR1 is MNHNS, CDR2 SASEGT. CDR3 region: CASSAQRGGFYNEQFF. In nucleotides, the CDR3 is TGTGCCAGCAGTGCCCAGCGGGGGGGCTTCTACAATGAGCAGTTCTTC.

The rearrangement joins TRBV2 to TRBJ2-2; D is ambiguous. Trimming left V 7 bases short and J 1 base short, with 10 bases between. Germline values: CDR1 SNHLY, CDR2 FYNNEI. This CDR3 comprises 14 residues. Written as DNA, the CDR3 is TGTGCCAGCATACTACTCAGGAACACCGGGGAGCTGTTTTTT. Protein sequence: CASILLRNTGELFF.

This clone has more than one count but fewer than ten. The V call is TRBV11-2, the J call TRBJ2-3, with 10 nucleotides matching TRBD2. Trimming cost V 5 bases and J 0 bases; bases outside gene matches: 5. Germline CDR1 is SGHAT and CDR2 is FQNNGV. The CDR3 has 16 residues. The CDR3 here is CASSLASGGSTDTQYF. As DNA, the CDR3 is TGTGCCAGCAGCCTAGCTAGCGGGGGAAGCACAGATACGCAGTATTTT.

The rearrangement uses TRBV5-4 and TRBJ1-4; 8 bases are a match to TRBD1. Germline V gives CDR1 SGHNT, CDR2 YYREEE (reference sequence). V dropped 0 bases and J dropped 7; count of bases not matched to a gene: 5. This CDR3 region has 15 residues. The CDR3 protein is CASSLGTGIGEKLFF. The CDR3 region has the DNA TGTGCCAGCAGCTTGGGGACAGGGATTGGTGAAAAACTGTTTTTT.

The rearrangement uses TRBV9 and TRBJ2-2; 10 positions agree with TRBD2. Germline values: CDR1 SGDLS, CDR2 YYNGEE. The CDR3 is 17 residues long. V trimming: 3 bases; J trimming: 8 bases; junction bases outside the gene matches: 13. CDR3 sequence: CASSGAASGGALGELFF. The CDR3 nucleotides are TGTGCCAGCAGCGGCGCGGCTAGCGGGGGAGCCTTGGGGGAGCTGTTTTTT.

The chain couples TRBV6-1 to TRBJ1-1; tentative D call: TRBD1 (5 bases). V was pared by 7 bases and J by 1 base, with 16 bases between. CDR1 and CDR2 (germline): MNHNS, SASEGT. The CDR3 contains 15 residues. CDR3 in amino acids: CASISSEGRNTEAFF. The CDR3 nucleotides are TGTGCCAGCATTTCATCCGAGGGGCGGAACACTGAAGCTTTCTTT.

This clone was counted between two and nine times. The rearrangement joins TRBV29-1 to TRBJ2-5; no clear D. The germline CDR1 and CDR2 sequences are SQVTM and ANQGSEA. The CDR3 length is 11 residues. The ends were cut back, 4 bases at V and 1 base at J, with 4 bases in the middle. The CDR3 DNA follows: TGCAGCGTTGGCGCCCAAGAGACCCAGTACTTC. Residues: CSVGAQETQYF.

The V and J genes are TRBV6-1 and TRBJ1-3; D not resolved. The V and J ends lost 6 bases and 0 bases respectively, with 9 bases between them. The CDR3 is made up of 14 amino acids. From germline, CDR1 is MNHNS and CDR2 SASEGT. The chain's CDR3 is CASSSFSSGNTIYF. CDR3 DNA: TGTGCCAGCAGCTCCTTTAGCTCTGGAAACACCATATATTTT.

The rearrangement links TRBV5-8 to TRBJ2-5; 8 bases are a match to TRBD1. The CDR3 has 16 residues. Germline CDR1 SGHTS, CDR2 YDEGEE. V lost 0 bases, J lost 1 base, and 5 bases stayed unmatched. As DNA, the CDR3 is TGTGCCAGCAGCTTGGAGCAGGGGGCATTCCAAGAGACCCAGTACTTC. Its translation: CASSLEQGAFQETQYF.

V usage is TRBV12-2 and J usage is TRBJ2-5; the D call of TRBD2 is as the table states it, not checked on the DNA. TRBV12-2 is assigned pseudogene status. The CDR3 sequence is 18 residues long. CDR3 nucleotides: TGTGCAAGTCGGCCCCATAGGGGTAGCGGGGGCAAGGAAGAGACCCAGTACTTC. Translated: CASRPHRGSGGKEETQYF.

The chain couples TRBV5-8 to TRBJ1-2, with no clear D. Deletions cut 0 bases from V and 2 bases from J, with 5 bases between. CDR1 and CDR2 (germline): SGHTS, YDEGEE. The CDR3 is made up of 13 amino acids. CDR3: CASSLERNYGYTF. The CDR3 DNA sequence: TGTGCCAGCAGCTTGGAGAGGAACTATGGCTACACCTTC. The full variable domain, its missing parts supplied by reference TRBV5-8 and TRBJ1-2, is EAGVTQSPTHLIKTRGQQATLRCSPISGHTSVYWYQQALGLGLQFLLWYDEGEERNRGNFPPRFSGRQFPNYSSELNVNALELEDSALYLCASSLERNYGYTFGSGTRLTVV.

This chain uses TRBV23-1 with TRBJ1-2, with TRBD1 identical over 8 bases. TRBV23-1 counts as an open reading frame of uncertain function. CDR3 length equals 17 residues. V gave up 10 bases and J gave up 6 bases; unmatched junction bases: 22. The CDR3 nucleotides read TGCGCCACCCCCACCCAAAGGACAGGGAAGGACCTAAATGGCTACACCTTC. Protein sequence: CATPTQRTGKDLNGYTF.

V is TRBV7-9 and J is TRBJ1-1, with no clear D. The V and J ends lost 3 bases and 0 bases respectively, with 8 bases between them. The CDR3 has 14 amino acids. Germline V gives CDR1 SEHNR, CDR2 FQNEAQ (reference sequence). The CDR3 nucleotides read TGTGCCAGCAGCTTGGTGGACCTGAACACTGAAGCTTTCTTT. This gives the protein CASSLVDLNTEAFF.

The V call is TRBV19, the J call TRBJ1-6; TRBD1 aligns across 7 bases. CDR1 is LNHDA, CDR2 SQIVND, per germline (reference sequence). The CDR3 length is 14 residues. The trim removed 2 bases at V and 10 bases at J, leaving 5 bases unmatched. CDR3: CASSIKGARSPLHF. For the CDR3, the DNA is TGTGCCAGTAGTATAAAGGGGGCTCGGTCACCCCTCCACTTT.

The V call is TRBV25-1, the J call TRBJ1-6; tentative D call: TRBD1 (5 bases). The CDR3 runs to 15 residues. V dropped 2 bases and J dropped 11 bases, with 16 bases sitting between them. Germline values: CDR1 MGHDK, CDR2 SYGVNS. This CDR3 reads CASSEGAGDHPPLHF. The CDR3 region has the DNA TGTGCCAGCAGTGAAGGGGCGGGGGATCATCCACCCCTCCACTTT.

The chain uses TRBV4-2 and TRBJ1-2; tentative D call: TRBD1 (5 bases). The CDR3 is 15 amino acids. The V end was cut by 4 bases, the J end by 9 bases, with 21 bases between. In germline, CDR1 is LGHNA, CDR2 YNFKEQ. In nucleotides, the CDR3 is TGTGCCAGCAGCCCCGTGGTCCTCCGGGGGGGGAGCTACACCTTC. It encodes CASSPVVLRGGSYTF.

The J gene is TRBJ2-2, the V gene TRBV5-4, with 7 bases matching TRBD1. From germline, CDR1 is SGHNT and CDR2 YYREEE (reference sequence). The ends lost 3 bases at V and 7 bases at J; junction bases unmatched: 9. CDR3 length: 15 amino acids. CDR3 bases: TGTGCCAGCAGCTCGGTAGGGGGCCTACACGGGGAGCTGTTTTTT. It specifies CASSSVGGLHGELFF.